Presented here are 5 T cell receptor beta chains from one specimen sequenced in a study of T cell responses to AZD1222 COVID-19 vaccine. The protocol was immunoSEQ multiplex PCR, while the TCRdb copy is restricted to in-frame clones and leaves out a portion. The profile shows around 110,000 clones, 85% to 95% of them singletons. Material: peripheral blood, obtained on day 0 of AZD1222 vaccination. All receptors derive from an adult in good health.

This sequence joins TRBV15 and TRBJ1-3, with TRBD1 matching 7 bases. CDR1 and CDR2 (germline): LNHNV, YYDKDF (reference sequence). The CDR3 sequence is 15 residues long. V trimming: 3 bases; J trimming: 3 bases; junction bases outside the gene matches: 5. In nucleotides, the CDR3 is TGTGCCACCAGCAGTTACGACAGGGTTGGAAACACCATATATTTT. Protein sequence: CATSSYDRVGNTIYF. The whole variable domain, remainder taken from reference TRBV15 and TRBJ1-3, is DAMVIQNPRYQVTQFGKPVTLSCSQTLNHNVMYWYQQKSSQAPKLLFHYYDKDFNNEADTPDNFQSRRPNTSFCFLDIRSPGLGDTAMYLCATSSYDRVGNTIYFGEGSWLTVV.

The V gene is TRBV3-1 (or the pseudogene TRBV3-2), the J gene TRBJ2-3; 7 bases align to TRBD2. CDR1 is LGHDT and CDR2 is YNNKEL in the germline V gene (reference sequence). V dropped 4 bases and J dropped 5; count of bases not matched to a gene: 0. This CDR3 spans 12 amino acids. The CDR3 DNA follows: TGTGCCAGCAGCCCGGGGGGAGATACGCAGTATTTT. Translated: CASSPGGDTQYF.

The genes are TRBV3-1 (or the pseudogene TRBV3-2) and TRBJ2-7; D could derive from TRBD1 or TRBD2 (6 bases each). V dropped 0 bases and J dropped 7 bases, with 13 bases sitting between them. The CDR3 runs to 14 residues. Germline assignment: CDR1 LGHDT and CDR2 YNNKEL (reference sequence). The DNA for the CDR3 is TGTGCCAGCAGCCAAGATCTGGGGGCGGGAGAGCAGTACTTC. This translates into CASSQDLGAGEQYF.

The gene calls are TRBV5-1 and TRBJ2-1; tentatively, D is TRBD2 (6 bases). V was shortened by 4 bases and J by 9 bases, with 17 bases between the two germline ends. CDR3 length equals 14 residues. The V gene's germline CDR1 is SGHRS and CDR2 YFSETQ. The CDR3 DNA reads TGCGCCAGCAGCCAGAACTCGGGAGAGGGTGAGCAGTTCTTC. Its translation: CASSQNSGEGEQFF.

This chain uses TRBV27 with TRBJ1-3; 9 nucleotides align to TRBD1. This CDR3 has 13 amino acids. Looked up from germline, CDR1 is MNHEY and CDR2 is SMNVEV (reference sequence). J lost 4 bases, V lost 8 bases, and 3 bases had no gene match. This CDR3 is CASGQGSGNTIYF. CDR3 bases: TGTGCCAGCGGACAGGGGTCAGGAAACACCATATATTTT.